This T cell receptor beta chain was sequenced for a study of blood T cell repertoires in COVID-19. Sequencing used immunoSEQ multiplex PCR; TCRdb keeps in-frame clones, though not all of them. The repertoire holds under 200,000 clones, with 70% to 85% as singletons. Germline V gene data show CDR1 as SEHNR and CDR2 as FQNEAQ (reference sequence). The V and J ends lost 5 bases and 2 bases, in that order; junction bases with no gene match: 2. The CDR3 length is 14 residues. This rearrangement joins TRBV7-9 to TRBJ2-1; 8 bases are a match to TRBD1. The sequencing sample was made of PBMCs or T cells enriched from blood (not recorded which). The receptor comes from a man aged 45-65 years who had recovered from COVID-19. This CDR3 reads CASSPGGAYNEQFF. In nucleotides, the CDR3 is TGTGCCAGCAGCCCAGGGGGCGCCTACAATGAGCAGTTCTTC.